This T cell receptor beta chain was captured in a study of T-cell memory formation after mild COVID-19. CDR1 is SGHRS, CDR2 YFSETQ, per germline. Trimming took off 4 bases at V and 2 bases at J, with 12 bases between the two ends. This CDR3 is built from 14 residues. Barcoded TCR alpha and TCR beta cDNA libraries with UMIs came from 5'RACE using constant-segment primers. From the 5' RACE reads, TCRdb called clonotypes with MiXCR, one entry per CDR3 protein. The repertoire consists of 500,000 to 650,000 distinct CDR3 sequences, with approximately 21% occurring once and the leading ten covering 7% to 9%.

This receptor was obtained from an adult woman who had mild COVID-19 (a few samples of this study predate the infection). Cell type and time point are not known. Specimen: PBMCs or a T cell subset sorted from them (not recorded which). The chain carries TRBV5-1 and TRBJ2-5, with no clear D. CDR3 amino acids: CASSETRLQETQYF. In DNA form, the CDR3 reads TGCGCCAGCAGCGAAACGCGGCTACAAGAGACCCAGTACTTC.